This T cell receptor (beta chain) was sequenced during a study of beta chain features in type 1 diabetes. Turning to the study itself: When patients were set against healthy donors, age, gender and cell yields were similar. Study observations and caveats: Type 1 diabetes patients showed fewer insertions and more deletions at VDJ junctions. The study found moderately but significantly shorter TCRB CDR3s in all four CD4+ subsets of Type 1 diabetes patients.

As for this clone: Its antigen is unknown.

All of the isolated RNA was reverse transcribed, so expressed TCRB transcripts were sequenced. Libraries were prepared by immunoSEQ multiplex PCR; TCRdb keeps only in-frame clonotypes and omits some of them. Among around 710,000 clones listed, around 11% were seen once. Germline-derived CDR1 and CDR2 are LGHNA and YSLEER. The CDR3 contains 16 residues. Trimming removed 3 bases at V and 1 base at J, with 13 bases between. The chain combines TRBV4-3 with TRBJ1-5, with D perhaps TRBD1 (6 bases). Sequencing was done on a sample of naive CD4+ T cells from blood. The source of this sequence is a man aged 30 to 39 with type 1 diabetes. The CDR3 DNA sequence: TGCGCCAGCAGCCAGGGGGGGCCTGGCAGCAATCAGCCCCAGCATTTT. Protein: CASSQGGPGSNQPQHF.